These 16 T cell receptor beta chains originate from one sample sequenced in a study of memory CD4+ T cells and cytomegalovirus serostatus. Sequencing used immunoSEQ multiplex PCR; TCRdb keeps in-frame clones, though not all of them. Seen here are tens of thousands of clones, about 73% observed once, and the top ten hold under 1%. Single viable CD3+CD4+CD8-CD45RO+ cells were sorted as the memory CD4+ T cells. Sequencing was done on a sample of memory CD4+ T cells from blood. These receptor sequences come from an adult in good health and CMV-seronegative.

The genes are TRBV7-2 and TRBJ1-2; D is uncertain. CDR3 size: 13 residues. V was trimmed by 1 base and J by 8 bases, leaving 11 bases between them. CDR1 is SGHTA, CDR2 FQGNSA, per germline. CDR3 sequence: CASSLGGKGGYTF. The DNA of the CDR3 is TGTGCCAGCAGCTTAGGGGGTAAAGGGGGCTACACCTTC.

The rearrangement links TRBV5-1 to TRBJ2-1, with D hard to call. CDR3 length: 14 residues. Germline CDR1 reads SGHRS; CDR2 reads YFSETQ. V lost 1 base, J lost 0 bases, and 5 bases lay in between. CDR3 residues: CASSLHSSYNEQFF. In DNA form, the CDR3 reads TGCGCCAGCAGCTTGCATAGCTCCTACAATGAGCAGTTCTTC. Full variable domain (outside the CDR3, taken from reference TRBV5-1 and TRBJ2-1): KAGVTQTPRYLIKTRGQQVTLSCSPISGHRSVSWYQQTPGQGLQFLFEYFSETQRNKGNFPGRFSGRQFSNSRSEMNVSTLELGDSALYLCASSLHSSYNEQFFGPGTRLTVL.

The J gene is TRBJ2-5, the V gene TRBV11-2, with D unclear. The CDR3 consists of 13 residues. V lost 5 bases and J 10 bases, leaving 17 bases between the germline ends. Germline lookup yields CDR1 SGHAT and CDR2 FQNNGV. The CDR3 sequence: CASSHGTVRDQYF. The CDR3 DNA sequence: TGTGCCAGCAGCCACGGAACAGTTCGCGACCAGTACTTC. Drawing the rest from reference TRBV11-2 and TRBJ2-5, the complete variable domain is EAGVAQSPRYKIIEKRQSVAFWCNPISGHATLYWYQQILGQGPKLLIQFQNNGVVDDSQLPKDRFSAERLKGVDSTLKIQPAKLEDSAVYLCASSHGTVRDQYFGPGTRLLVL.

This clone has only a few counts. This sequence joins TRBV13 and TRBJ2-3; 9 bases map to TRBD2. Looked up from germline, CDR1 is PRHDT and CDR2 is FYEKMQ (reference sequence). V gave up 2 bases and J gave up 2 bases; unmatched junction bases: 5. This CDR3 spans 16 amino acids. CDR3 sequence (DNA): TGTGCCAGCAGCTTACAGCGGGGGGCCACCACAGATACGCAGTATTTT. Protein product: CASSLQRGATTDTQYF.

The chain is built from TRBV11-2 and TRBJ1-5; D is unclear. The CDR3 extends over 15 amino acids. Per germline, CDR1 SGHAT and CDR2 FQNNGV. Trimming pared 2 bases from V and 0 bases from J, leaving 8 bases between. Written as DNA, the CDR3 is TGTGCCAGCAGCTTACACCAAAGTAGCAATCAGCCCCAGCATTTT. Protein: CASSLHQSSNQPQHF. The variable domain in full, completed from reference TRBV11-2 and TRBJ1-5, reads EAGVAQSPRYKIIEKRQSVAFWCNPISGHATLYWYQQILGQGPKLLIQFQNNGVVDDSQLPKDRFSAERLKGVDSTLKIQPAKLEDSAVYLCASSLHQSSNQPQHFGDGTRLSIL.

This clone occurred a few times. The rearrangement joins TRBV28 to TRBJ2-7, with D hard to call. Germline CDR1 reads MDHEN; CDR2 reads SYDVKM. V dropped 4 bases and J dropped 4 bases, with 14 bases sitting between them. There are 14 residues in the CDR3. For the CDR3, the DNA is TGTGCCAGCAGTTACAGAGAGGTCCCTTACGAGCAGTACTTC. It encodes CASSYREVPYEQYF.

The chain carries TRBV5-4 and TRBJ2-1, with D perhaps given as TRBD1 or TRBD2 (5 bases each). CDR1 is SGHNT and CDR2 is YYREEE in the germline V gene (reference sequence). The CDR3 is 16 amino acids. V lost 3 bases, J lost 1 base, and 14 bases lay in between. In nucleotides, the CDR3 is TGTGCCAGCAGCTCTCCTGGGACCGGGTCCTACAATGAGCAGTTCTTC. Its protein product is CASSSPGTGSYNEQFF.

This clone showed up just a few times. The genes are TRBV12-5 and TRBJ2-7, with 8 nucleotides matching TRBD2. This CDR3 has 13 residues. In germline, CDR1 is LGHNT, CDR2 FRNRAP. The ends lost 5 bases at V and 6 bases at J; junction bases unmatched: 6. The CDR3 nucleotides read TGTGCTAGTGGTCCAGGGACTAGTTCCGAGCAGTACTTC. Encoded protein: CASGPGTSSEQYF.

The rearrangement links TRBV28 to TRBJ2-3, with 9 bases aligning to TRBD1. The CDR3 runs 17 residues. Germline trimming cut 8 bases from V and 2 bases from J; bases unmatched to any gene: 14. In germline, CDR1 is MDHEN, CDR2 SYDVKM. The CDR3 nucleotides are TGTGCCAGCCCGCCCCCCGGGACAGGGAAGTACACAGATACGCAGTATTTT. Protein: CASPPPGTGKYTDTQYF. Full variable domain (missing parts from reference TRBV28 and TRBJ2-3): DVKVTQSSRYLVKRTGEKVFLECVQDMDHENMFWYRQDPGLGLRLIYFSYDVKMKEKGDIPEGYSVSREKKERFSLILESASTNQTSMYLCASPPPGTGKYTDTQYFGPGTRLTVL.

This rearrangement joins TRBV7-8 to TRBJ1-1; D gene uncertain. The CDR3 totals 12 residues. The V gene lost 5 bases and the J gene lost 5 bases, with 9 bases spanning the gap. Germline V gene lookup returns CDR1 SGHVS and CDR2 FQNEAQ. The CDR3 loop reads CASSRRATEAFF. Written as DNA, the CDR3 is TGTGCCAGCAGCCGTCGGGCGACTGAAGCTTTCTTT.

The chain is built from TRBV5-4 and TRBJ2-5; 9 bases agree with TRBD1. The germline CDR1 and CDR2 sequences are SGHNT and YYREEE (reference sequence). V trimming: 4 bases; J trimming: 3 bases; junction bases outside the gene matches: 7. This CDR3 has 15 residues. The CDR3 DNA is TGTGCCAGCAGCGGGCCGAGGACAGGGGAAGAGACCCAGTACTTC. It translates to CASSGPRTGEETQYF.

The rearrangement uses TRBV11-2 and TRBJ1-1; a weak D match, TRBD1 (5 bases). Germline CDR1 reads SGHAT; CDR2 reads FQNNGV. This CDR3 region has 15 residues. V was pared by 1 base and J by 3 bases, with 12 bases between. This chain's CDR3 is CASSLGGAAYTEAFF. CDR3 nucleotide sequence: TGTGCCAGCAGCTTAGGGGGCGCCGCTTACACTGAAGCTTTCTTT.

The chain links TRBV30 to TRBJ1-2; a possible D gene is TRBD1 (6 bases). Trimming took off 0 bases at V and 10 bases at J, with 18 bases between the two ends. Germline V lookup: CDR1 GTSNPN, CDR2 SVGIG (reference sequence). This CDR3 region has 14 residues. CDR3 residues: CAWSVRGGGAVYTF. Written as DNA, the CDR3 is TGTGCCTGGAGTGTACGAGGGGGGGGCGCGGTCTACACCTTC. Full variable domain (outside the CDR3, taken from reference TRBV30 and TRBJ1-2): SQTIHQWPATLVQPVGSPLSLECTVEGTSNPNLYWYRQAAGRGLQLLFYSVGIGQISSEVPQNLSASRPQDRQFILSSKKLLLSDSGFYLCAWSVRGGGAVYTFGSGTRLTVV.

The chain recombines TRBV5-1 with TRBJ2-7; D gene uncertain. This CDR3 contains 11 residues. Germline V gene lookup returns CDR1 SGHRS and CDR2 YFSETQ. V lost 1 base, J lost 6 bases, and 5 bases lay in between. The CDR3 DNA sequence: TGCGCCAGCAGCTTGATGGGCGAGCAGTACTTC. As protein: CASSLMGEQYF.

The CDR3 protein is CASSRTSGQYEQYF. The CDR3 DNA reads as TGTGCCAGCAGCCGGACTAGCGGGCAATACGAGCAGTACTTC. This rearrangement joins TRBV7-9 to TRBJ2-7, with TRBD2 matching over 11 bases. The J segment lost 4 bases and the V segment lost 5 bases, leaving 4 bases of the junction unmatched. This CDR3 comprises 14 residues. In germline, CDR1 is SEHNR, CDR2 FQNEAQ (reference sequence).

This sequence joins TRBV15 and TRBJ2-3; D is undetermined. This CDR3 comprises 13 residues. The germline V and J ends were trimmed by 0 bases and 6 bases, with 7 bases remaining between them. CDR1 and CDR2 from the germline V gene are LNHNV and YYDKDF (reference sequence). The DNA of the CDR3 is TGTGCCACCAGCAGAGATGTAACGGATACGCAGTATTTT. As protein: CATSRDVTDTQYF.